These 19 T cell receptor beta chains came from one sample sequenced in a study of cytomegalovirus exposure and HLA in healthy donors. Vbeta (60) and Jbeta (13) primers were used in the PCR. Clones were sequenced by immunoSEQ multiplex PCR, and TCRdb holds only the in-frame ones, with some missing. The sample features some 120,000 clones, with under 1.3% in its top ten. The specimen sequenced was PBMCs. The receptors come from a man younger than 35 in good health and CMV-seronegative.

The rearrangement joins TRBV5-6 to TRBJ1-6, with D uncertain. Trimming took off 0 bases at V and 11 bases at J, with 12 bases between the two ends. CDR3 length: 14 amino acids. Germline V gene data show CDR1 as SGHDT and CDR2 as YYEEEE. The CDR3 reads CASSLERADPPLHF. The CDR3, as DNA: TGTGCCAGCAGCTTGGAAAGAGCGGATCCACCCCTCCACTTT.

Concerning this clone itself: The sample has other DNA sequences that encode this CDR3 too. CDR3 protein: CARCNRDPDTQYF. The CDR3 DNA reads TGTGCCAGGTGCAACAGGGATCCAGATACGCAGTATTTT. The V and J genes are TRBV6-7 and TRBJ2-3; D perhaps matches TRBD1 (6 bases). TRBV6-7 carries the ORF label, with uncertain function. The CDR3 runs 13 residues. V was cut by 9 bases and J by 4 bases, with 14 bases left in between.

V is TRBV30 and J is TRBJ2-5; D unclear. Germline V gene lookup returns CDR1 GTSNPN and CDR2 SVGIG (reference sequence). Trimming shortened V by 8 bases and J by 5 bases, and 15 bases separated the two germline ends. The CDR3 is made up of 12 amino acids. Here the CDR3 reads CASKIEPETQYF. The CDR3 DNA sequence: TGTGCCAGTAAGATAGAACCCGAGACCCAGTACTTC. Full variable domain (missing parts from reference TRBV30 and TRBJ2-5): SQTIHQWPATLVQPVGSPLSLECTVEGTSNPNLYWYRQAAGRGLQLLFYSVGIGQISSEVPQNLSASRPQDRQFILSSKKLLLSDSGFYLCASKIEPETQYFGPGTRLLVL.

This chain connects TRBV18 to TRBJ2-7; tentatively, D is TRBD1 (6 bases). Germline V lookup: CDR1 KGHSH, CDR2 LQKENI. The V end lost 1 base, the J end lost 2 bases, and 6 bases lay between the germline ends. The CDR3 has 13 residues. The CDR3 reads CASSPRTAYEQYF. DNA of the CDR3: TGTGCCAGCTCACCACGGACAGCCTACGAGCAGTACTTC.

V usage is TRBV5-8 and J usage is TRBJ2-1, with TRBD2 matching over 9 bases. Looked up from germline, CDR1 is SGHTS and CDR2 is YDEGEE. V gave up 1 base and J gave up 8 bases; unmatched junction bases: 7. This CDR3 is built from 15 residues. The CDR3 DNA sequence: TGTGCCAGCAGCTTGACGCGGGGGGGTAGAGATGAGCAGTTCTTC. Amino acid sequence: CASSLTRGGRDEQFF. Complete variable domain (other parts from reference TRBV5-8 and TRBJ2-1): EAGVTQSPTHLIKTRGQQATLRCSPISGHTSVYWYQQALGLGLQFLLWYDEGEERNRGNFPPRFSGRQFPNYSSELNVNALELEDSALYLCASSLTRGGRDEQFFGPGTRLTVL.

CDR3 nucleotides: TGTGCCAGCAGCTCGAAACTAGCCGGTCCCTACGAGCAGTACTTC. It codes for CASSSKLAGPYEQYF. The rearrangement links TRBV27 to TRBJ2-7, with D possibly being TRBD2 (6 bases). V lost 6 bases and J lost 2, with 17 bases in between. There are 15 residues in the CDR3. Germline V gene data show CDR1 as MNHEY and CDR2 as SMNVEV (reference sequence).

The chain combines TRBV30 with TRBJ1-2; unclear D gene. Trimming pared 2 bases from V and 0 bases from J, leaving 10 bases between. The CDR3 covers 14 residues. CDR1 and CDR2 from the germline V gene are GTSNPN and SVGIG (reference sequence). The CDR3 spells CAWSRSEANYGYTF. The CDR3 DNA is TGTGCCTGGAGTCGATCTGAGGCTAACTATGGCTACACCTTC.

CDR3 in amino acids: CASINRQGREKLFF. CDR3 nucleotide sequence: TGTGCCAGCATCAACAGGCAGGGTCGGGAAAAACTGTTTTTT. V is TRBV6-6 and J is TRBJ1-4; D perhaps matches TRBD1 (5 bases). The CDR3 consists of 14 residues. The germline gives CDR1 MNHNY, CDR2 SVGAGI (reference sequence). Deletions cut 7 bases from V and 8 bases from J, with 17 bases between.

This rearrangement joins TRBV4-2 to TRBJ1-1; D gene unclear. CDR1 and CDR2 (germline): LGHNA, YNFKEQ. The CDR3 runs to 17 residues. Trimming removed 0 bases from V and 5 bases from J, with 19 bases in between. The CDR3 reads CASSQDLMGRPGTEAFF. The CDR3, as DNA: TGTGCCAGCAGCCAAGATCTCATGGGGAGACCTGGGACTGAAGCTTTCTTT.

This chain joins TRBV25-1 and TRBJ1-2; D possibly corresponds to TRBD1 (5 bases). CDR3 length: 13 amino acids. Trimming took off 6 bases at V and 11 bases at J, with 19 bases between the two ends. Germline values: CDR1 MGHDK, CDR2 SYGVNS. CDR3 protein: CASSIGTRMDYTF. The CDR3 bases are TGTGCCAGCAGCATCGGGACTCGTATGGATTACACCTTC.

The J gene is TRBJ2-3, the V gene TRBV9, with 8 bases matching TRBD2. V was pared by 4 bases and J by 5 bases, with 12 bases of the junction left unmatched. The CDR3 runs to 16 residues. Germline assignment: CDR1 SGDLS and CDR2 YYNGEE. As DNA, the CDR3 is TGTGCCAGCAGCATAACGGGAGGGCAGTATGGAGATACGCAGTATTTT. This gives the protein CASSITGGQYGDTQYF. The variable domain in full, with the rest retrieved from reference TRBV9 and TRBJ2-3, is DSGVTQTPKHLITATGQRVTLRCSPRSGDLSVYWYQQSLDQGLQFLIQYYNGEERAKGNILERFSAQQFPDLHSELNLSSLELGDSALYFCASSITGGQYGDTQYFGPGTRLTVL.

The chain employs TRBV7-2 and TRBJ2-2, with 9 bases matching TRBD1. The junction had 7 bases not matched to a gene; V was cut back by 6 bases and J by 5 bases. The V gene's germline CDR1 is SGHTA and CDR2 FQGNSA. The CDR3 is 15 amino acids. Here the CDR3 reads CASSPGQGRTGELFF. Here the CDR3 DNA reads TGTGCCAGCAGTCCGGGACAGGGTCGGACCGGGGAGCTGTTTTTT.

This sequence joins TRBV6-5 and TRBJ2-4; D may be TRBD2 (6 bases). This CDR3 has 15 residues. Germline CDR1 reads MNHEY; CDR2 reads SVGAGI. V lost 5 bases, J lost 0 bases, and 11 bases lay in between. The CDR3 DNA follows: TGTGCCAGCAGTGGTAGCGGCCTAGCCAAAAACATTCAGTACTTC. This gives the protein CASSGSGLAKNIQYF.

This rearrangement joins TRBV19 to TRBJ1-1; 7 bases are shared with TRBD1. The CDR3 consists of 13 residues. V shed 8 bases, J shed 5 bases, and the junction held 8 bases outside the gene matches. Germline V gene data show CDR1 as LNHDA and CDR2 as SQIVND (reference sequence). For the CDR3, the DNA is TGTGCCAGTTCAATTTACAGGGGAACTGAAGCTTTCTTT. As protein: CASSIYRGTEAFF. The variable domain in full, with the rest retrieved from reference TRBV19 and TRBJ1-1, is DGGITQSPKYLFRKEGQNVTLSCEQNLNHDAMYWYRQDPGQGLRLIYYSQIVNDFQKGDIAEGYSVSREKKESFPLTVTSAQKNPTAFYLCASSIYRGTEAFFGQGTRLTVV.

V is TRBV7-9 and J is TRBJ2-7; maybe TRBD2 (6 bases). Germline-derived CDR1 and CDR2 are SEHNR and FQNEAQ (reference sequence). The V gene lost 5 bases and the J gene lost 3 bases, with 20 bases spanning the gap. The CDR3 loop spans 16 amino acids. CDR3 in DNA: TGTGCCAGCAGCGCCCTCCGGGGGAAACCGGACTACGAGCAGTACTTC. This encodes CASSALRGKPDYEQYF.

The CDR3 DNA is TGTGCCTGGAGCGCAGGGGGCAATCAGCCCCAGCATTTT. It encodes CAWSAGGNQPQHF. V usage is TRBV30 and J usage is TRBJ1-5, with a possible D match to TRBD1 (6 bases). The V end was cut by 3 bases, the J end by 2 bases, with 8 bases between. In germline, CDR1 is GTSNPN, CDR2 SVGIG (reference sequence). This CDR3 comprises 13 residues.

The chain uses TRBV6-1 and TRBJ2-3, with TRBD2 matching 7 bases. V gave up 6 bases and J gave up 1 base; unmatched junction bases: 7. Germline CDR1 MNHNS, CDR2 SASEGT. The length of the CDR3 is 15 residues. CDR3 bases: TGTGCCAGCAGCGCTCTGGCGGGGGGCACAGATACGCAGTATTTT. Its protein is CASSALAGGTDTQYF.

The genes are TRBV2 and TRBJ2-5; 9 positions match TRBD1. The CDR3 length is 14 residues. Germline assignment: CDR1 SNHLY and CDR2 FYNNEI. V was pared by 5 bases and J by 4 bases, with 5 bases of the junction left unmatched. As DNA, the CDR3 is TGTGCCAGCAGTAGACAGGGGGGCGCAGAGACCCAGTACTTC. Translation gives CASSRQGGAETQYF.

The gene calls are TRBV19 and TRBJ1-5, with 7 bases matching TRBD1. Trimming removed 5 bases from V and 1 base from J; junction bases left unmatched: 8. The length of the CDR3 is 16 residues. Germline V gene lookup returns CDR1 LNHDA and CDR2 SQIVND (reference sequence). CDR3 sequence (DNA): TGTGCCAGTAGTTATCCGGGACAGACAAGCAATCAGCCCCAGCATTTT. Protein product: CASSYPGQTSNQPQHF.